These 18 T cell receptor beta chains were sequenced from one sample in a study of shared clonotypes between healthy human individuals. The assay was immunoSEQ multiplex PCR, and TCRdb's table has in-frame clones only and misses some. This table has about 2.3 million clones, 85% to 95% appearing once. Sequencing used naive CD4+ T cells from PBMCs. The subset was: CD45RA+ positively selected. The origin of the receptors is a man aged 18 to 30 in good health. Some clones in this sample may be carry-over from other donors' samples.

The chain recombines TRBV7-9 with TRBJ1-2; D is undetermined. Trimming shortened V by 7 bases and J by 4 bases, and 16 bases separated the two germline ends. Germline V gives CDR1 SEHNR, CDR2 FQNEAQ (reference sequence). The CDR3 runs 14 residues. The CDR3 here is CASTSTEEVYGYTF. The CDR3 bases are TGTGCCAGCACCTCTACGGAAGAGGTCTATGGCTACACCTTC.

In its sample, this clone was seen once. Other DNA sequences in the sample encode the same CDR3. V usage is TRBV19 and J usage is TRBJ2-2, with D uncertain. Deletions cut 1 base from V and 7 bases from J, with 1 base between. CDR3 length: 11 residues. The germline V gene encodes CDR1 LNHDA and CDR2 SQIVND (reference sequence). CDR3 sequence reads: CASSIGGELFF. DNA for the CDR3: TGTGCCAGTAGTATAGGCGGGGAGCTGTTTTTT.

This rearrangement joins TRBV27 to TRBJ2-7; weak D call: TRBD2 (5 bases). In germline, CDR1 is MNHEY, CDR2 SMNVEV (reference sequence). V shed 3 bases and J shed 3 bases, with 15 bases lying between them. The CDR3 runs to 15 residues. The CDR3 DNA follows: TGTGCCAGCAGTTTTTTCGCGGGTACGATCTACGAGCAGTACTTC. Translation: CASSFFAGTIYEQYF.

The J gene is TRBJ1-5, the V gene TRBV29-1, with D perhaps TRBD1 (5 bases). The CDR3 sequence is 13 residues long. CDR1 is SQVTM and CDR2 is ANQGSEA in the germline V gene. V gave up 8 bases and J gave up 0 bases, with 11 bases separating them. CDR3 sequence reads: CSLGRYSNQPQHF. In DNA, the CDR3 is TGCAGCTTGGGACGGTATAGCAATCAGCCCCAGCATTTT.

This chain joins TRBV5-5 and TRBJ2-7, with D unclear. The CDR3 extends over 15 amino acids. Germline V gene lookup returns CDR1 SGHKS and CDR2 YYEKEE (reference sequence). V lost 0 bases, J lost 0 bases, and 10 bases lay in between. This CDR3 is CASSLAGLSSYEQYF. The CDR3 DNA reads TGTGCCAGCAGCTTGGCGGGTTTAAGCTCCTACGAGCAGTACTTC.

The chain links TRBV28 to TRBJ2-1; a possible D gene is TRBD2 (5 bases). The ends were cut back, 5 bases at V and 10 bases at J, with 18 bases in the middle. Germline V lookup: CDR1 MDHEN, CDR2 SYDVKM. The CDR3 length is 14 residues. The CDR3 spells CASSLVLGTYEQFF. DNA for the CDR3: TGTGCCAGCAGTCTGGTACTAGGAACCTACGAGCAGTTCTTC.

Here the CDR3 reads CASSLPRGSAAYEQYF. The CDR3 DNA reads as TGTGCCAGCAGTTTACCCAGGGGTAGCGCTGCCTACGAGCAGTACTTC. The chain couples TRBV28 to TRBJ2-7; tentatively, D is TRBD1 (6 bases). The germline V gene encodes CDR1 MDHEN and CDR2 SYDVKM. V lost 2 bases to trimming and J lost 2 bases, with 16 bases between them. This CDR3 region has 16 residues. Looking up the rest from reference TRBV28 and TRBJ2-7 gives the full variable domain: DVKVTQSSRYLVKRTGEKVFLECVQDMDHENMFWYRQDPGLGLRLIYFSYDVKMKEKGDIPEGYSVSREKKERFSLILESASTNQTSMYLCASSLPRGSAAYEQYFGPGTRLTVT.

V gene TRBV7-2 combines with J gene TRBJ2-3; D ambiguous. From germline, CDR1 is SGHTA and CDR2 FQGNSA. The CDR3 runs 12 residues. Trimming pared 11 bases from V and 2 bases from J, leaving 11 bases between. The CDR3 DNA follows: TGTGCCTCGACCCAAGTCACAGATACGCAGTATTTT. Translated, it gives CASTQVTDTQYF.

This chain connects TRBV5-4 to TRBJ1-4, with 11 bases identical to TRBD1. V dropped 4 bases and J dropped 7; count of bases not matched to a gene: 3. This CDR3 spans 14 amino acids. Germline CDR1 SGHNT, CDR2 YYREEE (reference sequence). The CDR3: CASSKGQGGEKLFF. The CDR3 coding sequence is TGTGCCAGCAGCAAGGGACAGGGGGGTGAAAAACTGTTTTTT. Full variable domain (remainder filled in from reference TRBV5-4 and TRBJ1-4): ETGVTQSPTHLIKTRGQQVTLRCSSQSGHNTVSWYQQALGQGPQFIFQYYREEENGRGNFPPRFSGLQFPNYSSELNVNALELDDSALYLCASSKGQGGEKLFFGSGTQLSVL.

The chain has TRBV29-1 and TRBJ1-1, with a tentative D call TRBD1 (6 bases). The CDR3 covers 15 residues. The V gene lost 1 base and the J gene lost 6 bases, with 18 bases spanning the gap. Germline V CDR1 and CDR2: SQVTM, ANQGSEA. The CDR3 sequence is CSVEGVQGSIAEAFF. CDR3 in DNA: TGCAGCGTTGAAGGCGTTCAGGGGTCCATAGCTGAAGCTTTCTTT.

The table lists this clone with a count of one. This chain connects TRBV18 to TRBJ1-3; TRBD1 might be the D (5 bases). Trimming took off 2 bases at V and 14 bases at J, with 19 bases between the two ends. The CDR3 runs to 14 residues. Germline V CDR1 and CDR2: KGHSH, LQKENI. This CDR3 is CASSPTTGAESLYF. CDR3 DNA: TGTGCCAGCTCACCAACGACCGGGGCGGAGAGCCTATATTTT.

J is TRBJ2-1 and V is TRBV10-1; 7 nucleotides line up with TRBD2. CDR1 WNHNN and CDR2 SYGVQD come from the germline V gene (reference sequence). CDR3 length equals 14 residues. The V segment lost 6 bases and the J segment 8 bases; nucleotides outside the gene matches: 10. The CDR3 DNA reads as TGCGCCAGCAGCGGAGCGGGGTTGACCCATGAGCAGTTCTTC. It codes for CASSGAGLTHEQFF.

The V gene is TRBV5-1, the J gene TRBJ1-1, with D possibly TRBD1 on 5 matching bases. The CDR3 extends over 16 amino acids. CDR1 is SGHRS, CDR2 YFSETQ, per germline. The V and J ends lost 0 bases and 0 bases respectively, with 12 bases between them. CDR3 nucleotide sequence: TGCGCCAGCAGCTTGGCGCTCGGGACGATGAACACTGAAGCTTTCTTT. Its protein is CASSLALGTMNTEAFF.

The chain combines TRBV6-1 with TRBJ1-5; D is undetermined. The CDR3 spans 16 residues. Trimming pared 2 bases from V and 2 bases from J, leaving 13 bases between. Germline-derived CDR1 and CDR2 are MNHNS and SASEGT. The DNA of the CDR3 is TGTGCCAGCAGTGAATCCCCCTACTACGGCAATCAGCCCCAGCATTTT. Protein: CASSESPYYGNQPQHF.

The chain recombines TRBV5-4 with TRBJ1-2; D might be TRBD1 (6 bases). The CDR3 covers 15 residues. V was clipped by 1 base and J by 2 bases, with 12 bases between them. Germline assignment: CDR1 SGHNT and CDR2 YYREEE (reference sequence). CDR3 nucleotides: TGTGCCAGCAGCTTGCGCCAGGGGCGGAACTATGGCTACACCTTC. This encodes CASSLRQGRNYGYTF.

The chain links TRBV5-1 to TRBJ2-7; 8 nucleotides align to TRBD2. The CDR3 runs 14 residues. V trimming: 0 bases; J trimming: 7 bases; junction bases outside the gene matches: 6. The germline CDR1 and CDR2 sequences are SGHRS and YFSETQ. CDR3 protein: CASSLGAAGGEQYF. Written as DNA, the CDR3 is TGCGCCAGCAGCTTGGGTGCTGCGGGAGGTGAGCAGTACTTC.

The chain has TRBV25-1 and TRBJ2-7; 9 bases map to TRBD1. The CDR3 consists of 18 residues. Germline CDR1 MGHDK, CDR2 SYGVNS. V was clipped by 2 bases and J by 2 bases; unmatched bases: 13. CDR3 region: CASSERGQGGNPTYEQYF. CDR3 sequence (DNA): TGTGCCAGCAGTGAAAGGGGACAGGGTGGTAACCCAACCTACGAGCAGTACTTC.

This clone occurred once. V gene TRBV5-4 combines with J gene TRBJ2-7, with D maybe TRBD2 (6 bases). The V end lost 4 bases, the J end lost 5 bases, and 13 bases lay between the germline ends. Germline CDR1 SGHNT, CDR2 YYREEE (reference sequence). This CDR3 spans 13 amino acids. The CDR3 nucleotides read TGTGCCAGCAGCCGCCGGGGGTCCCACGAGCAGTACTTC. Translating it yields CASSRRGSHEQYF. Complete variable domain (other parts from reference TRBV5-4 and TRBJ2-7): ETGVTQSPTHLIKTRGQQVTLRCSSQSGHNTVSWYQQALGQGPQFIFQYYREEENGRGNFPPRFSGLQFPNYSSELNVNALELDDSALYLCASSRRGSHEQYFGPGTRLTVT.